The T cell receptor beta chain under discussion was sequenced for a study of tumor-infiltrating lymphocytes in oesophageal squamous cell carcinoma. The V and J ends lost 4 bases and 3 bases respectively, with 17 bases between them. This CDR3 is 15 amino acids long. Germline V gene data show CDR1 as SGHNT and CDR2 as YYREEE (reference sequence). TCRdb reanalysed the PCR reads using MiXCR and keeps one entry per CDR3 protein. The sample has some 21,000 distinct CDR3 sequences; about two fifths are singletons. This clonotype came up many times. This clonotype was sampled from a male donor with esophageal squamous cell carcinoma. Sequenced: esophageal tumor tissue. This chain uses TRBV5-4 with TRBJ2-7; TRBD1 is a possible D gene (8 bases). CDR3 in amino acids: CASSQGAGEIYEQYF. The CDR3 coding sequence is TGTGCCAGCAGCCAGGGGGCGGGGGAGATCTACGAGCAGTACTTC.